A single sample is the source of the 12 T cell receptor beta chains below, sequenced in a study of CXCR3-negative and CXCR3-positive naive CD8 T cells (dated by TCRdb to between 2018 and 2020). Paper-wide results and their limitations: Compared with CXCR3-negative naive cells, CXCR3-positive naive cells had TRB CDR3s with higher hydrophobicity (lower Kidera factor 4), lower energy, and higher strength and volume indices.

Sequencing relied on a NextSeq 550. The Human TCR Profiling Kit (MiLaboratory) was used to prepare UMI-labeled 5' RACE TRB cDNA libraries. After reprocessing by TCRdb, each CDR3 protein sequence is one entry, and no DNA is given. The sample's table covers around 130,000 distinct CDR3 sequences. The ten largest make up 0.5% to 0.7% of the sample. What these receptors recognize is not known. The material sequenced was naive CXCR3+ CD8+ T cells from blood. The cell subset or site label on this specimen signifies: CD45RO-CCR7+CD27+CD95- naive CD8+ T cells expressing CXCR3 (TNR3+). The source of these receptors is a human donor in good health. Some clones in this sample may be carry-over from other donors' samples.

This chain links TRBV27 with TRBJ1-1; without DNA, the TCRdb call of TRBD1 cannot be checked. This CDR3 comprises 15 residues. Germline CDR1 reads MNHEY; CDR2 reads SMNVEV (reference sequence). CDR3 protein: CASSSIQVGDTEAFF.

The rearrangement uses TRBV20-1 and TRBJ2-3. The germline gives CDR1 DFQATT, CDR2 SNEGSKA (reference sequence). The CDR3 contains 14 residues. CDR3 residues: CSARDRLATDTQYF.

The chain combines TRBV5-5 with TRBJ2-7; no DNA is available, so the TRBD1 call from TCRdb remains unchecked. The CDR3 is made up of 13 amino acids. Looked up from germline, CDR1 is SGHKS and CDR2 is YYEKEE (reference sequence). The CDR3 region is CASSLGQGNEQYF.

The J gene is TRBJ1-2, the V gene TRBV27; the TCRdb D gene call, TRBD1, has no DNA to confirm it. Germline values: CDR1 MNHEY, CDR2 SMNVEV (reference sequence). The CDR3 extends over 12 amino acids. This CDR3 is CASSSGEGGYTF.

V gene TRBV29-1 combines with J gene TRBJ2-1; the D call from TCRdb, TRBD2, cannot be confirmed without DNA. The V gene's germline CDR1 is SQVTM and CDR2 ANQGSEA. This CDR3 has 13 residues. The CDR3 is CSVWGGRVDEQFF.

This CDR3 reads CATLQREGDEQFF. The chain couples TRBV28 to TRBJ2-1; TCRdb reports TRBD2, a call that lacks DNA to check it against. Germline-derived CDR1 and CDR2 are MDHEN and SYDVKM. CDR3 length: 13 amino acids.

The CDR3 sequence: CAWSPTGDIQYF. The rearrangement links TRBV30 to TRBJ2-4; TCRdb indicates TRBD1, and absent DNA this call remains unverified. This CDR3 region has 12 residues. The germline V gene encodes CDR1 GTSNPN and CDR2 SVGIG (reference sequence).

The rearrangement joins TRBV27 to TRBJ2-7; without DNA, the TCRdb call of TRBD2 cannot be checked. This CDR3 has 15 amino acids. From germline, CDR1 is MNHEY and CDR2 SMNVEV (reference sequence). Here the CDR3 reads CASSYTSGLTYEQYF.

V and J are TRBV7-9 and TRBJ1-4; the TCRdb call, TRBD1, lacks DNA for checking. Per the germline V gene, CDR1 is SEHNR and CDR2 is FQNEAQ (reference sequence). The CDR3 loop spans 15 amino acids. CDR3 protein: CASGDTDTANEKLFF.

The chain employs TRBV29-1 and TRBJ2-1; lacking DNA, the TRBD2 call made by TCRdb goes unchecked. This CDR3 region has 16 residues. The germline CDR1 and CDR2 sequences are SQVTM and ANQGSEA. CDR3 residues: CSVEGARAGEYNEQFF.

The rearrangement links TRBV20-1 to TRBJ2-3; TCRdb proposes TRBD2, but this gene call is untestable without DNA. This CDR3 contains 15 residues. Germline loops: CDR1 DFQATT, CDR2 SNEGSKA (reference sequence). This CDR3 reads CSALQTSGGPDTQYF.

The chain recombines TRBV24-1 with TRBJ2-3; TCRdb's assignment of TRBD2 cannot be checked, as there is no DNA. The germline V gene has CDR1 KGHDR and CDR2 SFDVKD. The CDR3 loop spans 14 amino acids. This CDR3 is CATSDSSRADTQYF.